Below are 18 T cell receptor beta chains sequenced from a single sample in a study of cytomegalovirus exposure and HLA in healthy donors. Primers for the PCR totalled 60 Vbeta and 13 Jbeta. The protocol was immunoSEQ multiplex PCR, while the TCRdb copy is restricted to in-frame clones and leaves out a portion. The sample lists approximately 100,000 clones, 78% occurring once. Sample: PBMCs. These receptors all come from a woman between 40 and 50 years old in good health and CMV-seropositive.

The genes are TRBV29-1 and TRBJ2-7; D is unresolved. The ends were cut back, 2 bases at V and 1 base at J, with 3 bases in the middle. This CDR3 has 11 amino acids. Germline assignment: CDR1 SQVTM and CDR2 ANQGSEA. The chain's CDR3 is CSVEQSYEQYF. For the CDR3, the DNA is TGCAGCGTTGAACAGTCCTACGAGCAGTACTTC.

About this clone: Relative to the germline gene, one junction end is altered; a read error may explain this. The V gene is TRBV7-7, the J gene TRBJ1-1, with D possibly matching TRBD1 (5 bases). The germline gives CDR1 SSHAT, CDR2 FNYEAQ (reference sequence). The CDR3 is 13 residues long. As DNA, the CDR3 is TGTGCTAGCAGCTTAACAGGGAACACTGAAGCTTTCTTT. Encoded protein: CASSLTGNTEAFF.

CDR3 residues: CSLGASVGAGELFF. The CDR3 nucleotides are TGCAGTCTCGGGGCTAGCGTAGGGGCCGGGGAGCTGTTTTTT. The J gene is TRBJ2-2, the V gene TRBV29-1, with D perhaps matching TRBD2 (6 bases). This CDR3 is built from 14 residues. Germline-derived CDR1 and CDR2 are SQVTM and ANQGSEA.

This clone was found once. CDR3 nucleotides: TGTGCCAGCAGCCCAAGCGGGACTGGGGCCAACGTCCTGACTTTC. This gives the protein CASSPSGTGANVLTF. V is TRBV11-2 and J is TRBJ2-6; TRBD2 matches 7 bases. This CDR3 spans 15 amino acids. V lost 5 bases, J lost 2 bases, and 3 bases stayed unmatched. CDR1 and CDR2 from the germline V gene are SGHAT and FQNNGV.

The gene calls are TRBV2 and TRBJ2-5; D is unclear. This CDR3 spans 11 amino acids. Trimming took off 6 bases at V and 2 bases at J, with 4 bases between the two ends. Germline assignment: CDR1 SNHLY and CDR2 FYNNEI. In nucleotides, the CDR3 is TGTGCCAGCAGCTATCAAGAGACCCAGTACTTC. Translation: CASSYQETQYF.

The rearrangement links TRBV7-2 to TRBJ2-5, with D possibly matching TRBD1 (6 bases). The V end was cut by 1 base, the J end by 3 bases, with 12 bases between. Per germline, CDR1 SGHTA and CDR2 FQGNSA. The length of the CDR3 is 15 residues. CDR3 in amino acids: CASSLVGRGKETQYF. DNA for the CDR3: TGTGCCAGCAGCTTAGTTGGCAGGGGAAAAGAGACCCAGTACTTC.

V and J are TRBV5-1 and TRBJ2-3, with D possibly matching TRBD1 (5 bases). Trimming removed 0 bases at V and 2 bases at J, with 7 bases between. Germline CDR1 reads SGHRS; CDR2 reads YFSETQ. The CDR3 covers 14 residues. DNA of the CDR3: TGCGCCAGCAGCTTGGGACAGTACACAGATACGCAGTATTTT. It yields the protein CASSLGQYTDTQYF.

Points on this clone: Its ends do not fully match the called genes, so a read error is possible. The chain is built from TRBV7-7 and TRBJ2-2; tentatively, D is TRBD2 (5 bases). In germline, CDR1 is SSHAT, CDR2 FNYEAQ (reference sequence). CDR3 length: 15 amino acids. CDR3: CASSSTTSNTGELFF. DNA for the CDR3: TGTGCTAGCAGCTCGACTACCTCAAACACCGGGGAGCTGTTTTTT.

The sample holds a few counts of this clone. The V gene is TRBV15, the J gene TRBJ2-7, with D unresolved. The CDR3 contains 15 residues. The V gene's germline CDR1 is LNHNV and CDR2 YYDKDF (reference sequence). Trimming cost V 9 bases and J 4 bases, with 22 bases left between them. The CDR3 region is CATFLKQKAAYEQYF. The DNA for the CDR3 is TGTGCCACTTTTTTAAAGCAAAAGGCGGCATACGAGCAGTACTTC. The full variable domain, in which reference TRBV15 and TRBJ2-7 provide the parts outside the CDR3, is DAMVIQNPRYQVTQFGKPVTLSCSQTLNHNVMYWYQQKSSQAPKLLFHYYDKDFNNEADTPDNFQSRRPNTSFCFLDIRSPGLGDTAMYLCATFLKQKAAYEQYFGPGTRLTVT.

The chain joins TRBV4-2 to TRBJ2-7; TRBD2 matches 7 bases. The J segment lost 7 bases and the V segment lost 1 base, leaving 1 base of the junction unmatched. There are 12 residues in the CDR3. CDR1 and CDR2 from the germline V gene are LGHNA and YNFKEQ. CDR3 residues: CASSQGAGEQYF. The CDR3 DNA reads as TGTGCCAGCAGCCAAGGAGCGGGAGAGCAGTACTTC.

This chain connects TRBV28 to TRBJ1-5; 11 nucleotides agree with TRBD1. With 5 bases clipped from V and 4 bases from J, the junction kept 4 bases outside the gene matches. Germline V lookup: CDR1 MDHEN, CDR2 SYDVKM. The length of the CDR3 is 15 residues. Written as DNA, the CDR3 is TGTGCCAGCAGTAGAGGGACAGGGGGAAATCAGCCCCAGCATTTT. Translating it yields CASSRGTGGNQPQHF. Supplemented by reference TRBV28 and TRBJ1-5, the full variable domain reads DVKVTQSSRYLVKRTGEKVFLECVQDMDHENMFWYRQDPGLGLRLIYFSYDVKMKEKGDIPEGYSVSREKKERFSLILESASTNQTSMYLCASSRGTGGNQPQHFGDGTRLSIL.

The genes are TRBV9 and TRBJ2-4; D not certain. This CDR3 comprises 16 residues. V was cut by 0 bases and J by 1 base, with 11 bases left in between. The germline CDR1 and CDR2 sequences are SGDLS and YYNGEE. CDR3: CASSVEVRAAKNIQYF. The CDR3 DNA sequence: TGTGCCAGCAGCGTAGAAGTGAGAGCTGCCAAAAACATTCAGTACTTC.

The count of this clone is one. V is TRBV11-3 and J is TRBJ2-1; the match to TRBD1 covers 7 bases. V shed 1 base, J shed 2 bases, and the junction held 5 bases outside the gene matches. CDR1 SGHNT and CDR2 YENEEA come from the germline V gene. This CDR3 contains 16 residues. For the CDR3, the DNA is TGTGCCAGCAGCTTAGTTGGTGGGACAGCCTACAATGAGCAGTTCTTC. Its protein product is CASSLVGGTAYNEQFF.

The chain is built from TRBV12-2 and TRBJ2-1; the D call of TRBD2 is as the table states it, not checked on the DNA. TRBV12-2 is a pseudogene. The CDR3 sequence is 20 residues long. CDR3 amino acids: CASRPYLAAGGPSRYNEQFF. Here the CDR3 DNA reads TGTGCAAGTCGCCCATACTTAGCGGCGGGAGGGCCCTCTCGCTACAATGAGCAGTTCTTC.

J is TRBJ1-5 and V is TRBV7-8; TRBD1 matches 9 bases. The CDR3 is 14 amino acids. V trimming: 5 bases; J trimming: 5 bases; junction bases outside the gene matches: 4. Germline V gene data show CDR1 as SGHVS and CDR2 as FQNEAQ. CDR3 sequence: CASSTDRGDQPQHF. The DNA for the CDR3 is TGTGCCAGCAGCACAGACAGGGGGGATCAGCCCCAGCATTTT.

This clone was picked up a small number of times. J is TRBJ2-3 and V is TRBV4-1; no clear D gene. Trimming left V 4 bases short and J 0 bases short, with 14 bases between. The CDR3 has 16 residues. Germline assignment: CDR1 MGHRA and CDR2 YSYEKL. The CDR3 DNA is TGCGCCAGCAGCCTCTTCAGGCGTACTAGCACAGATACGCAGTATTTT. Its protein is CASSLFRRTSTDTQYF.

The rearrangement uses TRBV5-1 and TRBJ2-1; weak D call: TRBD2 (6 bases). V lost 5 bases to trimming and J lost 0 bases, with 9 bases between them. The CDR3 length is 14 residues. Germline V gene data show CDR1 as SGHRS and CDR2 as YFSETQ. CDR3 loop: CASRAGLSYNEQFF. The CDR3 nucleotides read TGCGCCAGCAGAGCGGGTCTCTCCTACAATGAGCAGTTCTTC.

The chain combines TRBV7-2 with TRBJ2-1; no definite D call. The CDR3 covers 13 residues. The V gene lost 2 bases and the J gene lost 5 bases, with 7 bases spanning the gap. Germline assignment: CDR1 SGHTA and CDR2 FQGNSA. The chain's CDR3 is CASSLRRDNEQFF. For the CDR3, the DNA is TGTGCCAGCAGCTTAAGAAGAGACAATGAGCAGTTCTTC.